These 25 T cell receptor beta chains originate from one sample sequenced in a study of monozygotic twins with inflammatory bowel disease. TCRdb reprocessed the 5' RACE reads, keeping one entry per CDR3 protein, no DNA. This table holds roughly 120,000 distinct CDR3 sequences. Source material: blood. These receptor sequences come from a human donor with ulcerative colitis or Crohn's disease, or a healthy co-twin of an affected twin (not recorded which).

The CDR3 protein is CASSWQENTEAFF. The gene calls are TRBV5-1 and TRBJ1-1. The CDR3 loop spans 13 amino acids. Per the germline V gene, CDR1 is SGHRS and CDR2 is YFSETQ.

The chain uses TRBV20-1 and TRBJ1-2; the D call from TCRdb, TRBD1, cannot be confirmed without DNA. The germline CDR1 and CDR2 sequences are DFQATT and SNEGSKA (reference sequence). The CDR3 runs 15 residues. CDR3 region: CSATTARGAPVGYTF.

The V gene is TRBV12-3 or TRBV12-4, the J gene TRBJ2-7. The CDR3 consists of 16 residues. The chain's CDR3 is CASSYRSNSDAYEQYF.

The chain carries TRBV6-5 and TRBJ1-2; the D call from TCRdb, TRBD1, cannot be confirmed without DNA. The CDR3 spans 13 residues. Germline CDR1 MNHEY, CDR2 SVGAGI. The CDR3 spells CASSYGRQGGYTF.

The chain carries TRBV15 and TRBJ2-1; TCRdb picks TRBD1, but there is no DNA to check that call. This CDR3 is built from 14 residues. CDR1 LNHNV and CDR2 YYDKDF come from the germline V gene (reference sequence). The CDR3 loop reads CATSGGHGYNEQFF.

The V and J genes are TRBV28 and TRBJ2-7. In germline, CDR1 is MDHEN, CDR2 SYDVKM. This CDR3 has 12 residues. CDR3 protein: CASSSLGNEQYF.

The chain carries TRBV27 and TRBJ2-2; TCRdb reports TRBD1, a call that lacks DNA to check it against. The CDR3 is made up of 15 amino acids. Per the germline V gene, CDR1 is MNHEY and CDR2 is SMNVEV (reference sequence). The CDR3 loop reads CASSRTGTNTGELFF.

The chain employs TRBV3-1 and TRBJ1-2; the TRBD1 assignment by TCRdb is unverifiable without DNA. The CDR3 spans 16 residues. Germline loops: CDR1 LGHDT, CDR2 YNNKEL (reference sequence). The CDR3 reads CASSHLLQGINYGYTF.

This chain's CDR3 is CASSLDSLGNTIYF. The chain has TRBV11-3 and TRBJ1-3. The CDR3 consists of 14 residues. CDR1 SGHNT and CDR2 YENEEA come from the germline V gene.

The rearrangement uses TRBV7-3 and TRBJ2-3; the D call from TCRdb, TRBD1, cannot be confirmed without DNA. This CDR3 is 15 amino acids long. From germline, CDR1 is SGHTA and CDR2 FQGTGA. The CDR3 reads CASSLMSGAADTQYF.

This rearrangement joins TRBV3-1 to TRBJ2-7. Germline-derived CDR1 and CDR2 are LGHDT and YNNKEL (reference sequence). The CDR3 contains 18 residues. This chain's CDR3 is CASSPRSGLAGISYEQYF.

The J gene is TRBJ1-1, the V gene TRBV20-1; no DNA is available, so the TRBD1 call from TCRdb remains unchecked. Germline values: CDR1 DFQATT, CDR2 SNEGSKA (reference sequence). This CDR3 has 12 residues. The chain's CDR3 is CSARTGNTEAFF.

The chain combines TRBV6-2 or TRBV6-3 with TRBJ2-7. Germline CDR1 MNHEY, CDR2 SVGEGT. The CDR3 extends over 14 amino acids. Here the CDR3 reads CASSYPTGPHEQYF.

The chain is built from TRBV7-2 and TRBJ1-3; TCRdb designates TRBD1, a call that cannot be tested without DNA. The CDR3 runs 16 residues. The germline V gene encodes CDR1 SGHTA and CDR2 FQGNSA. The CDR3 sequence: CASSLGDPNAGNTIYF.

V is TRBV4-1 and J is TRBJ2-7; with no DNA, the TCRdb D assignment of TRBD1 cannot be verified. CDR3 length equals 14 residues. The germline CDR1 and CDR2 sequences are MGHRA and YSYEKL. The CDR3 is CASSLTDRGREQYF.

The chain couples TRBV20-1 to TRBJ1-2; the TRBD1 assignment by TCRdb is unverifiable without DNA. Germline CDR1 DFQATT, CDR2 SNEGSKA (reference sequence). The CDR3 covers 14 residues. The CDR3 spells CSATRDGPGYGYTF.

The chain uses TRBV2 and TRBJ2-7. The CDR3 consists of 15 residues. Germline V gene lookup returns CDR1 SNHLY and CDR2 FYNNEI. This CDR3 is CASASSGGRAYEQYF.

The gene calls are TRBV6-5 and TRBJ1-5. The CDR3 contains 15 residues. Germline V CDR1 and CDR2: MNHEY, SVGAGI. CDR3 sequence reads: CASSYEGSGNQPQHF.

The genes are TRBV6-4 and TRBJ2-1. The CDR3 covers 13 residues. Per the germline V gene, CDR1 is MRHNA and CDR2 is SNTAGT. The CDR3 loop reads CASSEEVYNEQFF.

The chain employs TRBV19 and TRBJ1-1; TCRdb designates TRBD1, a call that cannot be tested without DNA. The CDR3 is made up of 16 amino acids. The germline CDR1 and CDR2 sequences are LNHDA and SQIVND (reference sequence). Here the CDR3 reads CASSIRDPRWGTEAFF.

The V call is TRBV28, the J call TRBJ1-5; TCRdb designates TRBD1, a call that cannot be tested without DNA. The CDR3 extends over 14 amino acids. The V gene's germline CDR1 is MDHEN and CDR2 SYDVKM. This CDR3 reads CASRPGTGYQPQHF.

The chain couples TRBV7-9 to TRBJ2-5; the D call from TCRdb, TRBD2, cannot be confirmed without DNA. This CDR3 contains 11 residues. Germline assignment: CDR1 SEHNR and CDR2 FQNEAQ (reference sequence). CDR3 sequence: CASSPSETQYF.

This rearrangement joins TRBV7-6 to TRBJ2-1. The CDR3 spans 15 residues. CDR1 is SGHVS and CDR2 is FNYEAQ in the germline V gene. The CDR3 spells CASSFTGSSYNEQFF.

The V and J genes are TRBV7-2 and TRBJ2-1; TCRdb gives TRBD1 as the D gene, but with no DNA this cannot be confirmed. Germline V gives CDR1 SGHTA, CDR2 FQGNSA. The CDR3 length is 15 residues. This CDR3 reads CASSLNRRGLNEQFF.

The chain combines TRBV5-5 with TRBJ2-7. CDR1 is SGHKS and CDR2 is YYEKEE in the germline V gene (reference sequence). CDR3 length equals 14 residues. The CDR3 loop reads CASSLDTGSYEQYF.